This T cell receptor (beta chain) was captured by sequencing in a study of T cell responses to AZD1222 COVID-19 vaccine. Findings and caveats of the study: Targets within unmutated variant regions were reportedly found for nearly half of spike-specific TCRs. Clonal diversity was possibly underestimated, and the donors were mostly white British, with more females.

Repertoires were generated with immunoSEQ multiplex PCR, while TCRdb's copy carries only in-frame clones and drops some. This table holds about 100,000 clones, around nine tenths found once. Trimming removed 5 bases from V and 3 bases from J, with 8 bases in between. There are 12 residues in the CDR3. Germline assignment: CDR1 SGHRS and CDR2 YFSETQ. A note on this clone: As yet, its antigen is unknown.

The rearrangement joins TRBV5-1 to TRBJ1-2; D unclear. This TCR came from an adult in good health. The starting material was peripheral blood, obtained on day 0 of AZD1222 vaccination. The CDR3 reads CASRVSDYGYTF. CDR3 DNA: TGCGCCAGCAGGGTATCAGACTATGGCTACACCTTC. Full variable domain (remainder filled in from reference TRBV5-1 and TRBJ1-2): KAGVTQTPRYLIKTRGQQVTLSCSPISGHRSVSWYQQTPGQGLQFLFEYFSETQRNKGNFPGRFSGRQFSNSRSEMNVSTLELGDSALYLCASRVSDYGYTFGSGTRLTVV.